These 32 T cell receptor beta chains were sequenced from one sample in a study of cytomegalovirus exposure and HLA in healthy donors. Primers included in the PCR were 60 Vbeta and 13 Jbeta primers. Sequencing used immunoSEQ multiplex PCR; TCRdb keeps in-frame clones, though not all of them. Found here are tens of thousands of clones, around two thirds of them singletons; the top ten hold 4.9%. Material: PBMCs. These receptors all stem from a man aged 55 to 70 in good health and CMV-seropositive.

CDR3 sequence (DNA): TGTGCCAGCAGTGGAAGGGGACCGGGACTAGCACCCTACGAGCAGTACTTC. Protein: CASSGRGPGLAPYEQYF. The chain joins TRBV6-1 to TRBJ2-5; 9 bases map to TRBD2. The J call is uncertain, as TRBJ2-7 better fits the DNA end. Germline-derived CDR1 and CDR2 are MNHNS and SASEGT. The length of the CDR3 is 17 residues.

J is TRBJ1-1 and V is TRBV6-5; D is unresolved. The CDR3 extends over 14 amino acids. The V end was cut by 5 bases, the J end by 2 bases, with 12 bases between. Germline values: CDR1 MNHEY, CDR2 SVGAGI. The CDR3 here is CASSPERVNTEAFF. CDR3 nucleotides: TGTGCCAGCAGTCCCGAACGGGTTAACACTGAAGCTTTCTTT.

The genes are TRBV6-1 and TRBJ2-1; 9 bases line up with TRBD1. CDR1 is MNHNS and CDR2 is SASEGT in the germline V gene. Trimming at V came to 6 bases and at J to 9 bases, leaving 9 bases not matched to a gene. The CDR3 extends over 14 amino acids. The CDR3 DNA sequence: TGTGCCAGCAGACGACCTACAGGGGGCGGTGAGCAGTTCTTC. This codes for CASRRPTGGGEQFF.

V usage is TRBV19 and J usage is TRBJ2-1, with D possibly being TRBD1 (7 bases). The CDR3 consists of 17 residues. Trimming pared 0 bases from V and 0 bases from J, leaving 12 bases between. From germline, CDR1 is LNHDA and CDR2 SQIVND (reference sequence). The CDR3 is CASSIDGRDSSYNEQFF. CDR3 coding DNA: TGTGCCAGTAGTATAGATGGGCGGGACAGCTCCTACAATGAGCAGTTCTTC.

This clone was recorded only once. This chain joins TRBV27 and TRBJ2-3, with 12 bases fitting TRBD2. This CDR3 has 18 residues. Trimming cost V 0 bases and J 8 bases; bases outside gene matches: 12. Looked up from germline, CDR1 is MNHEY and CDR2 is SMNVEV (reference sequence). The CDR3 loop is CASSLSSGTSGWRRTQYF. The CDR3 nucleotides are TGTGCCAGCAGTTTATCGTCCGGGACTAGCGGGTGGAGACGTACGCAGTATTTT.

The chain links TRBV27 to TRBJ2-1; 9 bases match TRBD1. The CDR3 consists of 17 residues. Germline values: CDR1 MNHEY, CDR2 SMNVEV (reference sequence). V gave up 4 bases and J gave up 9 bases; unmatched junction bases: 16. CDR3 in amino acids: CASSSYLRDRVIGEQFF. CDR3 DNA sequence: TGTGCCAGCAGTTCTTACCTCCGGGACAGGGTAATTGGTGAGCAGTTCTTC.

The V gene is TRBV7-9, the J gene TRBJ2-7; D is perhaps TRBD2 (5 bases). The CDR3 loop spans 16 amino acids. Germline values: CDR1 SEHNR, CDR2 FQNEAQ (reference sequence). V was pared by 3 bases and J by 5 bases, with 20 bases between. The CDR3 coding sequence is TGTGCCAGCAGCTTCGGTGACGTTCTCGCGGGCAACGAGCAGTACTTC. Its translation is CASSFGDVLAGNEQYF.

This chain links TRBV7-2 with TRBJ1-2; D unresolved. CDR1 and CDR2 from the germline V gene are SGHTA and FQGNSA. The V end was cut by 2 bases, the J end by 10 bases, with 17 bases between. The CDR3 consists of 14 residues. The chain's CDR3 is CASSLIGVANDYTF. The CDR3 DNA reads TGTGCCAGCAGCTTAATCGGGGTCGCGAACGACTACACCTTC.

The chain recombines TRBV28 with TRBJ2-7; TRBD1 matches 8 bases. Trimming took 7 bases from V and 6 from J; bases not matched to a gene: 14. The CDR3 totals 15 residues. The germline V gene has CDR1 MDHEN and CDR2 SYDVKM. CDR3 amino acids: CASTLGPGGPGEQYF. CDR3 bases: TGTGCCAGCACCCTGGGGCCAGGGGGCCCAGGCGAGCAGTACTTC.

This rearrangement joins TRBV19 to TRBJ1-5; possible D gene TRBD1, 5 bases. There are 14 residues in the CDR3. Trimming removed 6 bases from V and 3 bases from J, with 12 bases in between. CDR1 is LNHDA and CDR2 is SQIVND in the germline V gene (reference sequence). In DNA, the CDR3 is TGTGCCAGTAGGATGACAGTTCTCAATCAGCCCCAGCATTTT. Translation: CASRMTVLNQPQHF.

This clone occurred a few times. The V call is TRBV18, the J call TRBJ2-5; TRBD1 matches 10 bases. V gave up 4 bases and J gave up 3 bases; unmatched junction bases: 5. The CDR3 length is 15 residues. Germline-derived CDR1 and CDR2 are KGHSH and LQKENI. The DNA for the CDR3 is TGTGCCAGCTCACGAAGGGGACAGGGGAAAGAGACCCAGTACTTC. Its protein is CASSRRGQGKETQYF.

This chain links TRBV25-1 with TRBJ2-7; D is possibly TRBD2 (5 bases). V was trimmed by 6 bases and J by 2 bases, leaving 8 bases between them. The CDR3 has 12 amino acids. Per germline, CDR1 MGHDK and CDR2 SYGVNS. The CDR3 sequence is CASRSGTYEQYF. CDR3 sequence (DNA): TGTGCCAGCAGGTCCGGGACCTACGAGCAGTACTTC.

CDR3 DNA sequence: TGCAGCGTCGAACTAGCGGACTACGAGCAGTACTTC. Its translation: CSVELADYEQYF. V gene TRBV29-1 combines with J gene TRBJ2-7; 8 bases map to TRBD2. Per the germline V gene, CDR1 is SQVTM and CDR2 is ANQGSEA. The length of the CDR3 is 12 residues. The J segment lost 3 bases and the V segment lost 6 bases, leaving 4 bases of the junction unmatched.

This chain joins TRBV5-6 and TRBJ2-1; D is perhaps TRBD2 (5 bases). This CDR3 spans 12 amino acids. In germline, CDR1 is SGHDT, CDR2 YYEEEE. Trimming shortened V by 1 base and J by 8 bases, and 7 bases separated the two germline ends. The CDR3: CASSLRSDEQFF. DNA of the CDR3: TGTGCCAGCAGCTTGCGTAGCGATGAGCAGTTCTTC.

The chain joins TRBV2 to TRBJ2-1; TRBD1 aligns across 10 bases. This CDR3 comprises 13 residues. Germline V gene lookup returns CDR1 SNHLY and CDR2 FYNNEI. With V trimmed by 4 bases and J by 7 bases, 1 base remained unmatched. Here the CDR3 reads CASSGDRGNEQFF. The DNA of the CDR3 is TGTGCCAGCAGTGGGGACAGGGGAAATGAGCAGTTCTTC. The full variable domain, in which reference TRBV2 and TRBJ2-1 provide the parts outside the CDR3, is EPEVTQTPSHQVTQMGQEVILRCVPISNHLYFYWYRQILGQKVEFLVSFYNNEISEKSEIFDDQFSVERPDGSNFTLKIRSTKLEDSAMYFCASSGDRGNEQFFGPGTRLTVL.

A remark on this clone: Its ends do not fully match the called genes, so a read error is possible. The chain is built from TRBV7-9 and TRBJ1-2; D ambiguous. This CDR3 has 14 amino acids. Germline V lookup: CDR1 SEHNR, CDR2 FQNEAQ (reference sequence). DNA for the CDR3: TGTTCCAGCAGCTTGTATGGAGCTAACTATGGCTACACCTTC. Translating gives CSSSLYGANYGYTF.

The CDR3 loop is CASSLEQGVGGSTDTQYF. For the CDR3, the DNA is TGTGCCAGCTCACTGGAACAGGGCGTGGGTGGAAGCACAGATACGCAGTATTTT. The V gene is TRBV18, the J gene TRBJ2-3, with D possibly TRBD1 on 6 matching bases. This CDR3 contains 18 residues. The V and J ends lost 4 bases and 0 bases respectively, with 20 bases between them. Germline CDR1 and CDR2: KGHSH and LQKENI.

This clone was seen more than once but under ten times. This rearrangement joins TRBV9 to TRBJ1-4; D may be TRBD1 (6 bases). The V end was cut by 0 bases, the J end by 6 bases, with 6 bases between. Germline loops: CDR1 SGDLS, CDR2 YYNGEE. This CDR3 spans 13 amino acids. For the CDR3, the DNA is TGTGCCAGCAGCGTAGGGACAGATGAAAAACTGTTTTTT. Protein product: CASSVGTDEKLFF.

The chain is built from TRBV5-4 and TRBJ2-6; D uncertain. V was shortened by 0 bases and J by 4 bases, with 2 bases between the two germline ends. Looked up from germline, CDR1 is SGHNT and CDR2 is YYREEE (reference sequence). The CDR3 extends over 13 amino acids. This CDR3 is CASSLAGANVLTF. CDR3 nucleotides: TGTGCCAGCAGCTTGGCAGGGGCCAACGTCCTGACTTTC.

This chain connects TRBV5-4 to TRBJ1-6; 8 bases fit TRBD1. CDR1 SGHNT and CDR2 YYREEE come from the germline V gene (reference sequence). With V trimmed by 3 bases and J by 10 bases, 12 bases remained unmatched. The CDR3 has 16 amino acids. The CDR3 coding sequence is TGTGCCAGCAGCTCAAAACAGGGGGATTTAGGGTCACCCCTCCACTTT. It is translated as CASSSKQGDLGSPLHF.

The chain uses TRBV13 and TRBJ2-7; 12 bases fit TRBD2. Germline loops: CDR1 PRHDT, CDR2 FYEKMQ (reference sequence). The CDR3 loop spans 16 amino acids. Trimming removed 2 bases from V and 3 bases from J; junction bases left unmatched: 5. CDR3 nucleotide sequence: TGTGCCAGCAGCTTAAGGACTAGCGGGACAGTCTACGAGCAGTACTTC. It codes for CASSLRTSGTVYEQYF.

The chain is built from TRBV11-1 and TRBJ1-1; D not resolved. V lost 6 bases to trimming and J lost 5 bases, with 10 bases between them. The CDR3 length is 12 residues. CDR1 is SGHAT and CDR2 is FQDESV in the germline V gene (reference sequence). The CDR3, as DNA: TGTGCCAGCAGGGGGTTAGCGACTGAAGCTTTCTTT. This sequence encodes CASRGLATEAFF.

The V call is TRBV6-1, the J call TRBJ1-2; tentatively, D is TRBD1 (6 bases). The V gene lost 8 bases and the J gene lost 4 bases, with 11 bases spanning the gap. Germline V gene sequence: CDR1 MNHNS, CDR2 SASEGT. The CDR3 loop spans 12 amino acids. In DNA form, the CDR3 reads TGTGCCAGCCTCTCACAGGGCTATGGCTACACCTTC. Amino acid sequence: CASLSQGYGYTF.

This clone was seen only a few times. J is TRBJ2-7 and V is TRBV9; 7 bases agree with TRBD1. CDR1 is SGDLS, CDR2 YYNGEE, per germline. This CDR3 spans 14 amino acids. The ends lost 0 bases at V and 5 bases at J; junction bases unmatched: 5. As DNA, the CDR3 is TGTGCCAGCAGCGTAGAACAGGGGCCAGACGAGCAGTACTTC. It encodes CASSVEQGPDEQYF.

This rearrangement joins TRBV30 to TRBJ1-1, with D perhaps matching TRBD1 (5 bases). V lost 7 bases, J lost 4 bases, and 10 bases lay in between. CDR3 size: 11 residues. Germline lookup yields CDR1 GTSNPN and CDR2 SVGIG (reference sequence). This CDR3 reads CASSQGTEAFF. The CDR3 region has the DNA TGTGCCTCCTCCCAGGGCACTGAAGCTTTCTTT.

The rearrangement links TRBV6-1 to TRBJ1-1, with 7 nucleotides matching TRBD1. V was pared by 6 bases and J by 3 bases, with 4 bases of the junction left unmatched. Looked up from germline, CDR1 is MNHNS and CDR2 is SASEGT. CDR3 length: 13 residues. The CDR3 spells CASSDRVYTEAFF. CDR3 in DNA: TGTGCCAGCAGCGACAGGGTTTACACTGAAGCTTTCTTT.

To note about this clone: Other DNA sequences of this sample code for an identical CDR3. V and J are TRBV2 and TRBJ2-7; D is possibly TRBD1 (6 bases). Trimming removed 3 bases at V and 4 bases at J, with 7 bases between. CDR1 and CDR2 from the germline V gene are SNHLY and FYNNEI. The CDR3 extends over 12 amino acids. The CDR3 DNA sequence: TGTGCCAGCAGTGACAGGGGATACGAGCAGTACTTC. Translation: CASSDRGYEQYF.

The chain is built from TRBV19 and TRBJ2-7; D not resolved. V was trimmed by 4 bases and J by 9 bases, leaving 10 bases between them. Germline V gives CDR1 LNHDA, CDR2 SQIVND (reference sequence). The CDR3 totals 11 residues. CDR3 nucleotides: TGTGCCAGTAGTAACAGCTGCCGGCAGTACTTC. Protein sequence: CASSNSCRQYF.

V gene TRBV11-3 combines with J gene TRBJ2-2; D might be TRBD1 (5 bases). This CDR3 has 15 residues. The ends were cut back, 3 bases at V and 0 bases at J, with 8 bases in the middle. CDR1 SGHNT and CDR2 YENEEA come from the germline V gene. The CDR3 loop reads CASSLQGPNTGELFF. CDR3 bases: TGTGCCAGCAGCTTGCAGGGCCCGAACACCGGGGAGCTGTTTTTT.

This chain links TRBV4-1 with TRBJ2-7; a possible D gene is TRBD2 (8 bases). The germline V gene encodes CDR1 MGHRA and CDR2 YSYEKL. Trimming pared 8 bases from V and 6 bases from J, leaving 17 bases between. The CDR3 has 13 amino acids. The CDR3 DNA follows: TGCGCCAGCGGGGACAGCGGGAGATTCGAGCAGTACTTC. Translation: CASGDSGRFEQYF.

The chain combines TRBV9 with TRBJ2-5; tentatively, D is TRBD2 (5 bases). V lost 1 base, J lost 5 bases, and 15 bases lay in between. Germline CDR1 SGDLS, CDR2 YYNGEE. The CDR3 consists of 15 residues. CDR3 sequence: CASSVSGGRGETQYF. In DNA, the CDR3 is TGTGCCAGCAGCGTATCGGGCGGGCGCGGTGAGACCCAGTACTTC.

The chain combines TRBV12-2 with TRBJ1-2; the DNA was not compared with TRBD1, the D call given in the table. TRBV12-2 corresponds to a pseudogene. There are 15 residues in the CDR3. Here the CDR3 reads CASRLALYSFYGYTF. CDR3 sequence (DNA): TGTGCAAGTCGCTTAGCGCTCTACAGCTTCTATGGCTACACCTTC.